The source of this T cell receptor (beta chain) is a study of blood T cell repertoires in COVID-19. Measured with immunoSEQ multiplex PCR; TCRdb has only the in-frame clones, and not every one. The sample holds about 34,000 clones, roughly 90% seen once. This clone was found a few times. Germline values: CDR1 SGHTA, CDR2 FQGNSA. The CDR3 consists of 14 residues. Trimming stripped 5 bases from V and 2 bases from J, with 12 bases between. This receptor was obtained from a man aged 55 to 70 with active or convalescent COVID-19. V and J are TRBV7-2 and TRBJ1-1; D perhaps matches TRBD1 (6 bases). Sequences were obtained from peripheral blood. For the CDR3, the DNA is TGTGCCAGCAGCCCGGGACACCTTAACACTGAAGCTTTCTTT. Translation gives CASSPGHLNTEAFF.